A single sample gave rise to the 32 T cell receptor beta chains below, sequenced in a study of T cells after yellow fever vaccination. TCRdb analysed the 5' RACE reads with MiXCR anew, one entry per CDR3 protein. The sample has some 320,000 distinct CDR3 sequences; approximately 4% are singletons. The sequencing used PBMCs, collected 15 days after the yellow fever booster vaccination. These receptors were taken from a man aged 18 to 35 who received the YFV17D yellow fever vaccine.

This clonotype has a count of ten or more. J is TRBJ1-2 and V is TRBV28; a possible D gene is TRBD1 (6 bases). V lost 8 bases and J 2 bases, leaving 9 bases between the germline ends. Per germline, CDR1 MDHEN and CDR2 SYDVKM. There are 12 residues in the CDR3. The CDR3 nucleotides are TGTGCCAGCGAAGACAGGAACTATGGCTACACCTTC. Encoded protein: CASEDRNYGYTF.

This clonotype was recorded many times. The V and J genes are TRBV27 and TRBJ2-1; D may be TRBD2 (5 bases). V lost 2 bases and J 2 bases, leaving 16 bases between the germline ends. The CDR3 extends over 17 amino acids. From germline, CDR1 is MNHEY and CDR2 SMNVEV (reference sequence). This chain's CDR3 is CASSLRLGVTTYNEQFF. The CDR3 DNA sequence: TGTGCCAGCAGTTTAAGGCTAGGTGTGACTACCTACAATGAGCAGTTCTTC.

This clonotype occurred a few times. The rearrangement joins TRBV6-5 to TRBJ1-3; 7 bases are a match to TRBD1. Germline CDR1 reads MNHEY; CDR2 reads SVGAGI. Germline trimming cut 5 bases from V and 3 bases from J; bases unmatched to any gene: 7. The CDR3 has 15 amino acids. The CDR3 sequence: CASSLTGVGGNTIYF. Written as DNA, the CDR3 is TGTGCCAGCAGTCTAACAGGGGTTGGTGGAAACACCATATATTTT.

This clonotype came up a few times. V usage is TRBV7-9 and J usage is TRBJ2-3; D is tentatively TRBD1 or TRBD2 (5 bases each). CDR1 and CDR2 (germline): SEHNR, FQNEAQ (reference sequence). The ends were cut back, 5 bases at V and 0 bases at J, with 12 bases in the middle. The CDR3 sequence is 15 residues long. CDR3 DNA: TGTGCCAGCAGCCGGGACGATCGCAGCACAGATACGCAGTATTTT. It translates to CASSRDDRSTDTQYF.

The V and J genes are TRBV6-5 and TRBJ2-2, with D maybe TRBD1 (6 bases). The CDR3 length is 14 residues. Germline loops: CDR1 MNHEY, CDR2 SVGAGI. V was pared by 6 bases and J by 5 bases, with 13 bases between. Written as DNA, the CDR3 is TGTGCCAGCAGCCGGACAGAGCGGACCGGGGAGCTGTTTTTT. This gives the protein CASSRTERTGELFF.

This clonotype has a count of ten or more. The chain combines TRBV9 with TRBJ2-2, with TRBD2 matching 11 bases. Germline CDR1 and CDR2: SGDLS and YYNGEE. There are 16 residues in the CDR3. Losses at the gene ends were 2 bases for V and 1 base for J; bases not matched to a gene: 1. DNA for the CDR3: TGTGCCAGCAGCGTCGGGACTAGCGGGAACACCGGGGAGCTGTTTTTT. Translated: CASSVGTSGNTGELFF.

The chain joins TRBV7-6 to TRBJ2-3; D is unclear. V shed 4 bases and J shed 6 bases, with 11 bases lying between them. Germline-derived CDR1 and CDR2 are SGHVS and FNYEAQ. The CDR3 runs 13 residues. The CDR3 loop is CASSSYDRDTQYF. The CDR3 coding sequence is TGTGCCAGCAGCTCCTACGACCGGGATACGCAGTATTTT.

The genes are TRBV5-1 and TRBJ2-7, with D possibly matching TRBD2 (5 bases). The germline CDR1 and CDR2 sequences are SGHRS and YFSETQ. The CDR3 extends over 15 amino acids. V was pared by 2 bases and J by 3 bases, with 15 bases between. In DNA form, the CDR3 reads TGCGCCAGCAGCTTCTTACCGGGGTTTATCTACGAGCAGTACTTC. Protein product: CASSFLPGFIYEQYF.

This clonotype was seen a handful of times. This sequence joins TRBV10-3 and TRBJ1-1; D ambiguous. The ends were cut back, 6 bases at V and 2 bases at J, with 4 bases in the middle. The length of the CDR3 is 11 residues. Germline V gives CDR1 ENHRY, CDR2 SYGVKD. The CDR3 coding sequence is TGTGCCATCAGGGGTAACACTGAAGCTTTCTTT. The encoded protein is CAIRGNTEAFF.

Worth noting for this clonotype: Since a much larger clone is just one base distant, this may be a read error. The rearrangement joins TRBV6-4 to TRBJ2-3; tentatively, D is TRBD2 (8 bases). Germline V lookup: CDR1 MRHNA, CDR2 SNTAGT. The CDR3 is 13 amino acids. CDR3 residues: CALPGLGTDTEYF. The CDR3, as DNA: TGTGCCCTACCGGGACTAGGGACAGATACGGAGTATTTT.

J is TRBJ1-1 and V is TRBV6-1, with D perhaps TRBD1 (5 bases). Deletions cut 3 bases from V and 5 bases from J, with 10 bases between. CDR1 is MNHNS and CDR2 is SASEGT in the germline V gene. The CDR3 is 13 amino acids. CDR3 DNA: TGTGCCAGCAGTGAGGGGGATTGGACTGAAGCTTTCTTT. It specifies CASSEGDWTEAFF.

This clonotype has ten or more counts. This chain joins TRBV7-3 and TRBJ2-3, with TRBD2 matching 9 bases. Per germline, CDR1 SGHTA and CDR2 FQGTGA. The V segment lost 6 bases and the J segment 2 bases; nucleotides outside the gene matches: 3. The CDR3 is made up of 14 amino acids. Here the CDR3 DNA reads TGTGCCAGCAGAGCGGGGGGCGCCACAGATACGCAGTATTTT. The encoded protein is CASRAGGATDTQYF.

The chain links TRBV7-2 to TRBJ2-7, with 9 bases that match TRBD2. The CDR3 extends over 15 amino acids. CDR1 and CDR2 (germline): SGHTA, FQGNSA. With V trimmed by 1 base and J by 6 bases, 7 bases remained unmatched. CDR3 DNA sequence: TGTGCCAGCAGCTTAGGTCCGCGGGGGGGCGGCGAGCAGTACTTC. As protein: CASSLGPRGGGEQYF.

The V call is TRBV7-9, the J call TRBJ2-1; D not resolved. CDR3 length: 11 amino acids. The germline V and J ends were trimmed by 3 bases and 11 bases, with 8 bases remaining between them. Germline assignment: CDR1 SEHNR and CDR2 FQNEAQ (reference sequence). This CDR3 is CASSFSGKQFF. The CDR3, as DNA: TGTGCCAGCAGCTTTTCGGGCAAGCAGTTCTTC.

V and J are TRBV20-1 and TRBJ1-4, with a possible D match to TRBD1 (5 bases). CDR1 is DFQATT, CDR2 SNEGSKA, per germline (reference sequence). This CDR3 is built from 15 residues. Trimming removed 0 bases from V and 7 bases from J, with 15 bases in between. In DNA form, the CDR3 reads TGCAGTGCTAGAGATCGGAGGGGAGAAGGTGAAAAACTGTTTTTT. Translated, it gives CSARDRRGEGEKLFF.

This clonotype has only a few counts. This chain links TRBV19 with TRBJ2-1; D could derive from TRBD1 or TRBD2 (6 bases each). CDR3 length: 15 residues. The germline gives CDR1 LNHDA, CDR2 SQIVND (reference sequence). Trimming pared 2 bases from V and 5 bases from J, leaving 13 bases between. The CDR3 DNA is TGTGCCAGTAGTATAAGGGACGGGGGCCACAATGAGCAGTTCTTC. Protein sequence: CASSIRDGGHNEQFF. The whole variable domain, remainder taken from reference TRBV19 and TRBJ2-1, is DGGITQSPKYLFRKEGQNVTLSCEQNLNHDAMYWYRQDPGQGLRLIYYSQIVNDFQKGDIAEGYSVSREKKESFPLTVTSAQKNPTAFYLCASSIRDGGHNEQFFGPGTRLTVL.

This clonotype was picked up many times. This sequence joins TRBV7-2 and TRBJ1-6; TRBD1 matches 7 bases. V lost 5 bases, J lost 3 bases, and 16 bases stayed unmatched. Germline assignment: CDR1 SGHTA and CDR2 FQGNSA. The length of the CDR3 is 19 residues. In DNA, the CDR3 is TGTGCCAGCAGCCAACCCCCGGGACAGAGATATCGCTATAATTCACCCCTCCACTTT. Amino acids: CASSQPPGQRYRYNSPLHF.

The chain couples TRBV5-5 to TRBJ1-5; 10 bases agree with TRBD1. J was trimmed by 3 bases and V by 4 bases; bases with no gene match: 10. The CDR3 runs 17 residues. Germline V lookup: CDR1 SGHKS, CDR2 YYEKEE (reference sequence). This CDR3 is CASSLGTGAYYNQPQHF. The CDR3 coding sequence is TGTGCCAGCAGCCTCGGGACAGGGGCCTACTACAATCAGCCCCAGCATTTT.

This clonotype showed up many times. The chain's CDR3 is CASSQEAGRNTEAFF. In DNA form, the CDR3 reads TGCGCCAGCAGCCAAGAGGCGGGCAGGAACACTGAAGCTTTCTTT. V usage is TRBV4-3 and J usage is TRBJ1-1; no clear D. Trimming pared 0 bases from V and 1 base from J, leaving 9 bases between. From germline, CDR1 is LGHNA and CDR2 YSLEER. This CDR3 is 15 amino acids long.

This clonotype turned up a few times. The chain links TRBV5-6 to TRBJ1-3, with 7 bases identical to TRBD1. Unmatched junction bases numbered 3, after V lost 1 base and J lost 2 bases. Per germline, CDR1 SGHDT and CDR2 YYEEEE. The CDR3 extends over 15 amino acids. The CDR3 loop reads CASSLTGTAGNTIYF. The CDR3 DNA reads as TGTGCCAGCAGCTTGACCGGGACAGCTGGAAACACCATATATTTT. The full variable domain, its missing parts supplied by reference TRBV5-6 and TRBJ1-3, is DAGVTQSPTHLIKTRGQQVTLRCSPKSGHDTVSWYQQALGQGPQFIFQYYEEEERQRGNFPDRFSGHQFPNYSSELNVNALLLGDSALYLCASSLTGTAGNTIYFGEGSWLTVV.

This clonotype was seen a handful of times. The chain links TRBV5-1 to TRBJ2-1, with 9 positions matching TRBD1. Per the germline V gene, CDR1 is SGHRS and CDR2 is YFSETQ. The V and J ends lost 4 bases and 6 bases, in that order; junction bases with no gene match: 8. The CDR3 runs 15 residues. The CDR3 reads CASSSSGQGPNEQFF. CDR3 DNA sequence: TGCGCCAGCAGCAGCTCGGGACAGGGACCCAATGAGCAGTTCTTC.

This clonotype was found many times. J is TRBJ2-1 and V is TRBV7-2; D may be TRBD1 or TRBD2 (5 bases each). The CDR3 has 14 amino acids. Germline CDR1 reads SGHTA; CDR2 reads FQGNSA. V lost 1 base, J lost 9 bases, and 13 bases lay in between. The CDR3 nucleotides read TGTGCCAGCAGCTTAGAACACTCCGGGGCTGAGCAGTTCTTC. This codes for CASSLEHSGAEQFF.

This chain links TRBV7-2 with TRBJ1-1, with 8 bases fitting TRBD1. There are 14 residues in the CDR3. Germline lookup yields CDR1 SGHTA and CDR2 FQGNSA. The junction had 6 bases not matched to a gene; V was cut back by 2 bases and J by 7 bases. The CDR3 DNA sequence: TGTGCCAGCAGCTTAATCAGGGGGCCGGTTGAAGCTTTCTTT. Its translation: CASSLIRGPVEAFF.

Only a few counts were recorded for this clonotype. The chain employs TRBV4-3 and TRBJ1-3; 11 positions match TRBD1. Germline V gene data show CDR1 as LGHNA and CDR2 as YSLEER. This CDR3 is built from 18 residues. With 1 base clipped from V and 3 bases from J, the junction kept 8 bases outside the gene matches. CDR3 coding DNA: TGCGCCAGCAGCCAAGTGGGTGGACAGGGGGCTTATGGAAACACCATATATTTT. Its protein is CASSQVGGQGAYGNTIYF.

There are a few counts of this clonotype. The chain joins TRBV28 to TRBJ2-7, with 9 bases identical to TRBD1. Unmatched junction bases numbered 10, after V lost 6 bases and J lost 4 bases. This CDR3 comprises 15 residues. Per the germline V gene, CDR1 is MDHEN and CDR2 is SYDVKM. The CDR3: CASRISQGARYEQYF. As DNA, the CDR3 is TGTGCCAGCAGGATTTCACAGGGGGCGCGATACGAGCAGTACTTC.

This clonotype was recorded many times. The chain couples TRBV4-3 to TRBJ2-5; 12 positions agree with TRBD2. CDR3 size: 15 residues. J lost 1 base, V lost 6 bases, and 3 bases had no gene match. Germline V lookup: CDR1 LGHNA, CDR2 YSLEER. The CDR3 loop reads CASSGLAGTQETQYF. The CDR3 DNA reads TGCGCCAGCAGTGGACTAGCGGGGACCCAAGAGACCCAGTACTTC.

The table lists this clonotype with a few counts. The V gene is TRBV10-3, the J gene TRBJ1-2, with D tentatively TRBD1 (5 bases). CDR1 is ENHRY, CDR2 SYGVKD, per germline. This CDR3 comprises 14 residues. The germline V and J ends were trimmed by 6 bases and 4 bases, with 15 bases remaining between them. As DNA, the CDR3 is TGTGCCATCAGCCCAGGGACTGCCGGCTATGGCTACACCTTC. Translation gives CAISPGTAGYGYTF.

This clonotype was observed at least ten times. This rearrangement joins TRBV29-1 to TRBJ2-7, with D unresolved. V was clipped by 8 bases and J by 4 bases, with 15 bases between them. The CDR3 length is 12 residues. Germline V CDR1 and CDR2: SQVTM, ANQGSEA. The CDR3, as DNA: TGCAGCTCATCTGGCCCCGGGTACGAGCAGTACTTC. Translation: CSSSGPGYEQYF.

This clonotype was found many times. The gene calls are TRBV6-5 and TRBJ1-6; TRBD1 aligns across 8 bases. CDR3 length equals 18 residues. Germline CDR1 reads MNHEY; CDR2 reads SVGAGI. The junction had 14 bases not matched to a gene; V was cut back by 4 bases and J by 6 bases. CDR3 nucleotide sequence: TGTGCCAGCAGTTCAACCGCCCCCTCGCAGGGGGCTAATTCACCCCTCCACTTT. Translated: CASSSTAPSQGANSPLHF.

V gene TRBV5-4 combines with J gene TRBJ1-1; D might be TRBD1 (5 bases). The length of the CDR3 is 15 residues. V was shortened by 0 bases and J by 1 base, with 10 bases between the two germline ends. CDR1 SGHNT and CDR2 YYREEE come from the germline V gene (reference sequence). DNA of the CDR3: TGTGCCAGCAGCTTGGTTTCCGGGACGAACACTGAAGCTTTCTTT. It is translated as CASSLVSGTNTEAFF.

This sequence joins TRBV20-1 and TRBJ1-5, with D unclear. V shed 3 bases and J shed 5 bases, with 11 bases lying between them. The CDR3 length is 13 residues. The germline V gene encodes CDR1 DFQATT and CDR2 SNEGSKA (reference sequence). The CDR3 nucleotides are TGCAGTGCTAGTGACCGAACCCATCAGCCCCAGCATTTT. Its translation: CSASDRTHQPQHF.

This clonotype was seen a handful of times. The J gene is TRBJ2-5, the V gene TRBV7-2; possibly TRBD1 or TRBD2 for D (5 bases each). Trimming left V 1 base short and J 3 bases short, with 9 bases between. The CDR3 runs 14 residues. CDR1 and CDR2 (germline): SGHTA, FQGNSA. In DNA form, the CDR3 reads TGTGCCAGCAGCTTAGTACTGGGGGAAGAGACCCAGTACTTC. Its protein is CASSLVLGEETQYF.